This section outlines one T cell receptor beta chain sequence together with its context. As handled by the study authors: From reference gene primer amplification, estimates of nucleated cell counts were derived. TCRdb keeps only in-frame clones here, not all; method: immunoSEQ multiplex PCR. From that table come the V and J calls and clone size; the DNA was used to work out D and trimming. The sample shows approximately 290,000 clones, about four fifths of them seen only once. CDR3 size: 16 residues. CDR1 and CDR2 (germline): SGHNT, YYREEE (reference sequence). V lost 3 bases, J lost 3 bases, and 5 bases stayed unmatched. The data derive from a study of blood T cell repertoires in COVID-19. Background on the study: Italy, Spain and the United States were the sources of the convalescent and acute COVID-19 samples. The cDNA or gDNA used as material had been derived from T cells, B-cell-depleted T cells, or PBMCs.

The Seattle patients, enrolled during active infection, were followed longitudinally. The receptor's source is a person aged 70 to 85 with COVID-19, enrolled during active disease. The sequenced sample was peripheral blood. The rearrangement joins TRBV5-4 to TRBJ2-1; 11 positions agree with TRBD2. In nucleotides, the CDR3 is TGTGCCAGCAGCTACAGGGGACTAGCGGTCTACAATGAGCAGTTCTTC. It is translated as CASSYRGLAVYNEQFF.